This T cell receptor (beta chain) was identified during a study of cytomegalovirus exposure and HLA in healthy donors. Background on the study: In a later analysis, the roughly 110 validation repertoires were reported to have used the same platform as the roughly 610 first-cohort repertoires. The study's findings and limits: Testing in vitro showed a few CMV-associated chains specific for CMV antigens. Reports described diagnosis of cytomegalovirus status by the classifier as highly specific and sensitive.

To note about this clone: What it binds is unknown.

Method: immunoSEQ multiplex PCR; TCRdb's copy keeps in-frame clones and lacks some. The sample shows tens of thousands of clones, around 93% of them seen only once. This clonotype was obtained from a man aged 18 to 30 in good health and CMV-seronegative. The material sequenced was PBMCs.

CDR3 sequence reads: CASSPSFPGVGGELFF. The CDR3 nucleotides read TGCGCCAGCAGCCCCAGTTTCCCAGGGGTGGGCGGGGAGCTGTTTTTT. The rearrangement links TRBV5-1 to TRBJ2-2, with TRBD1 as a possible D gene (6 bases). Trimming cost V 4 bases and J 7 bases, with 20 bases left between them. There are 16 residues in the CDR3. From germline, CDR1 is SGHRS and CDR2 YFSETQ.